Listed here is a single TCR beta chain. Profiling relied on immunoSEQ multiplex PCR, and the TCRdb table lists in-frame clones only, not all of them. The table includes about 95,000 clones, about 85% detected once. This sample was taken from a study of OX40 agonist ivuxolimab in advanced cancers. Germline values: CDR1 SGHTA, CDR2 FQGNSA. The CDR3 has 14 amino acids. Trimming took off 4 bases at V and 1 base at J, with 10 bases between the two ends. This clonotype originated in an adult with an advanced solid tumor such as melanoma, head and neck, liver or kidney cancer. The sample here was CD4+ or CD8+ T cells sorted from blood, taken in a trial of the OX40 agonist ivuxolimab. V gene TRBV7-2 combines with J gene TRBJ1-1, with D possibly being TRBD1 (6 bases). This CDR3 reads CASSSYRENTEAFF. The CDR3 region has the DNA TGTGCCAGCAGCTCCTACAGGGAGAACACTGAAGCTTTCTTT.